Detailed here is one T cell receptor (beta chain). Its antigen is still unknown. Per-base quality was not reported, and no clone a single base away is much larger than it. This entry comes from a study of T cell changes during pregnancy in multiple sclerosis (dated by TCRdb to about 2019). Broadly, across the study: The study looked at changes in the T cell repertoire across pregnancy in women with multiple sclerosis.

Libraries were built with the immunoSEQ multiplex PCR assay. TCRdb provides this immuneACCESS table in a form limited to in-frame rearrangements. Some clones are lacking; in checked studies, under half of them reflect an unresolved V gene, and why the rest are absent is not known. This sample comprises about 38,000 clones, around 92% of them detected only once. Together, the top ten hold about 8.9% of the sample. Material: CD8+ T cells from peripheral blood mononuclear cells, obtained in the third trimester of pregnancy. The receptor comes from a female donor with multiple sclerosis, enrolled in a pregnancy study.

The CDR3 reads CASSEAWQGNEQFF. The sequenced DNA is TGTGCCAGCAGTGAGGCGTGGCAGGGCAATGAGCAGTTCTTC. The sequence is built from TRBV6-4 and TRBJ2-1, and possibly TRBD1, on 5 matching bases. The CDR3 covers 14 residues, taking in both the cysteine and the phenylalanine. The CDR3 DNA has 42 bases and is translated from base 1. The germline V gene encodes CDR1 MRHNA and CDR2 SNTAGT. At the junction V is shortened by 3 bases and J by 6 bases, with 12 bases in between.